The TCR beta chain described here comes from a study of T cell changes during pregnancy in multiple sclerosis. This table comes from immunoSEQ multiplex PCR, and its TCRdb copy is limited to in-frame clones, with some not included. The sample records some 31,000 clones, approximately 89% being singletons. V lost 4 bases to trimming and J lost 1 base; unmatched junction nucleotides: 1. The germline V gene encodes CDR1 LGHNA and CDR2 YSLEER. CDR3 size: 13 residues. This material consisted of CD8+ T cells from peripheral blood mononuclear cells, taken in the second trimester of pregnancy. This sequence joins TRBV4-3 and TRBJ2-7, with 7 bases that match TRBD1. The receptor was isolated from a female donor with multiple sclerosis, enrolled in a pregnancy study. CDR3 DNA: TGCGCCAGCAGCCCGGACAGGTCCTACGAGCAGTACTTC. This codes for CASSPDRSYEQYF.